This T cell receptor beta chain was recovered during a study of T cells in narcolepsy. Study background: Patients with NT1 or NT2 and healthy control donors were enrolled. Study-wide points: Autoreactive HCRT-specific and TRIB2-specific clonotypes were marked in same-patient CSF-versus-blood CD4+ comparisons. Some memory CD4+ repertoires had no autoreactive clone sequences. Autoreactive clonotypes reportedly recurred in blood of same and different patients, not controls.

V lost 3 bases, J lost 5 bases, and 16 bases lay in between. The CDR3 contains 15 residues. Germline CDR1 and CDR2: SGHVS and FQNEAQ. The assay was immunoSEQ multiplex PCR, and TCRdb's table has in-frame clones only and misses some. The table lists under 30,000 clones, roughly 85% of them singletons. A note on this clone: Its antigen is currently unknown.

Material: CD45RA- memory CD4+ T cells from PBMCs. The genes are TRBV7-8 and TRBJ2-5, with D possibly TRBD2 on 5 matching bases. The receptor was derived from a human donor with narcolepsy. The chain's CDR3 is CASSLEAVAWETQYF. The CDR3 DNA follows: TGTGCCAGCAGCTTGGAAGCGGTTGCTTGGGAGACCCAGTACTTC.